A selection of T cell receptor beta chains follows, all from one sample in a study of tumor-infiltrating lymphocytes in primary liver carcinoma. TCRdb reprocessed the multiplex PCR reads via MiXCR and lists one record per CDR3 protein. The sample has approximately 310,000 distinct CDR3 sequences, about 62% seen once; the top ten hold roughly 9%. The sequencing sample was made of peripheral blood. These receptors were obtained from a man aged 35-49 years with primary liver carcinoma and hepatitis B virus infection. The CDR3 runs from the conserved cysteine through the conserved F or W. The D gene is left open where the match is weak. Only some rows state a clone size, as once, few, many or a class for expanded clones.

clone size	J gene	D gene	V gene	CDR3 DNA	CDR3 protein
many	TRBJ2-7	.	TRBV11-2	TGTGCCAGCAGCCCCTCGTCGGCATCCTACGAGCAGTACTTC	CASSPSSASYEQYF
few	TRBJ2-3	.	TRBV6-1	TGTGCCAGCAGTGTACGGGGGCTGGGAGATACGCAGTATTTT	CASSVRGLGDTQYF
.	TRBJ2-1	.	TRBV11-2	TGTGCCAGCAGCTTAGGGGGGAGTCTAAGTGGGGAGCAGTTCTTC	CASSLGGSLSGEQFF
once	TRBJ2-5	TRBD2	TRBV10-3	TGTGCCTTCAGGCCGGCTAGCGGACAAGAGACCCAGTACTTC	CAFRPASGQETQYF
.	TRBJ2-1	.	TRBV5-4	TGTGCCAGCCACACACCGCTAGATGGGGGCAATGGGCAGTTCTTC	CASHTPLDGGNGQFF
few	TRBJ2-3	.	TRBV5-1	TGCGCCAGCAGCTCCGCCGGGGGCGCTTCTCGGACAGATACGCAGTATTTT	CASSSAGGASRTDTQYF
.	TRBJ2-7	TRBD2	TRBV11-1	TGTGCCAGCAGCTTCACCGCTAGCGGGAGGGGCGAGCAGTACTTC	CASSFTASGRGEQYF
.	TRBJ2-3	.	TRBV28	TGTGCCAACAGTTCATGGACACCTCAGGCAGATACGCAGTATTTT	CANSSWTPQADTQYF
.	TRBJ2-7	.	TRBV11-3	TGTGCCAGGGCCCTATATTCAGAGGGGCAAGACGAGCAGTACTTC	CARALYSEGQDEQYF
once	TRBJ2-3	.	TRBV11-3	TGTGCAAGCAACTTAGGTCCACGGGGAAGCACAGATACGCAGTATTTT	CASNLGPRGSTDTQYF
once	TRBJ2-7	.	TRBV11-1	TGTGCCAGCAGCTCTCGGTCGGGGACATTCTCCTACGAGCAGTACTTC	CASSSRSGTFSYEQYF
.	TRBJ1-5	.	TRBV10-3	TGTGCCACCAGCGCAGGGAATGGCAATCAGCCCCAGCATTTT	CATSAGNGNQPQHF
few	TRBJ2-4	TRBD2	TRBV11-1	TGTACCAGCAGCTTTCCCGGGACTAGTGGGACAAAAAACATTCAGTACTTC	CTSSFPGTSGTKNIQYF
.	TRBJ1-5	TRBD1	TRBV30	TGTGCCTGGACAGGGGGAGGCAATCAGCCCCAGCATTTT	CAWTGGGNQPQHF
once	TRBJ2-3	.	TRBV6-6	TGTGCCAGCAGTTACGGGTTGGGGGGCGACCACACAGATGCGCAGTATTTT	CASSYGLGGDHTDAQYF
.	TRBJ2-1	TRBD2	TRBV29-1	TGCAGCGTTGAAGATCGGACGGGAGGGCCCCTATACAATGAGCAGTTCTTC	CSVEDRTGGPLYNEQFF
.	TRBJ1-5	.	TRBV21-1	TGTGCCAACAGCAGAGGACAGGGGGCGCGGGACCACACAGATACGCAGCATTTT	CANSRGQGARDHTDTQHF
.	TRBJ2-1	.	TRBV11-2	TGTGCCAGCCTACGGGTGGGTAACAATGAGCAGTTCTTC	CASLRVGNNEQFF
.	TRBJ1-5	TRBD1	TRBV11-1	TGTGCCAGCAGACACGCCCAAATCAGGGGGCATCAGCCCCAGCATTTT	CASRHAQIRGHQPQHF
many	TRBJ2-3	.	TRBV14	TGTGCCAGCAGCCAAGTTGGGTCTGTCCCGCAGTATTTT	CASSQVGSVPQYF
.	TRBJ2-3	.	TRBV11-2	TGTGCCAGCAGCCCCATGGTTCATAGCACGGATACGCAGTATTTT	CASSPMVHSTDTQYF
.	TRBJ1-1	.	TRBV6-2/TRBV6-3	TGTGCCAGCAGTTACTCGACCGGGGCAGGGCCTGGAGATTTCTTT	CASSYSTGAGPGDFF
.	TRBJ2-4	.	TRBV28	TGTGCCACCTTCCCGGTCGGTGGAGGAGTAAACGTTCAGTACTTC	CATFPVGGGVNVQYF
.	TRBJ2-1	TRBD2	TRBV20-1	TGCAGTGCTAGAGGGGGACTAGAGGTAAACAATGAGCAGTTCTTC	CSARGGLEVNNEQFF
many	TRBJ2-3	TRBD2	TRBV29-1	TGCAGCGTCGAGGGACTAGCGGGACCAGATACGCAGTATTTT	CSVEGLAGPDTQYF
many	TRBJ2-7	.	TRBV6-6	TGTGCCAGCAGAGATAGGGGGGTTAGCTCCTACGAGCAGTACTTC	CASRDRGVSSYEQYF
.	TRBJ2-7	TRBD1	TRBV5-5	TGTGCCAGCAGCTTCGGCCCGGGACAGGGTTACGACCAGTACTTC	CASSFGPGQGYDQYF
.	TRBJ2-2	.	TRBV5-6	TGTGCCAGCAGCCGAAGCGCGGCCGGGGAGCTGTTTTTT	CASSRSAAGELFF
.	TRBJ2-5	.	TRBV10-3	TGTGCCATCAGTGAGCCCAGGGATAGGGAATTGGAGACCCAGTACTTC	CAISEPRDRELETQYF
.	TRBJ1-5	.	TRBV5-1	TGCGCCAGCAGCAGCGACAGCAATCGGCCCCAGCATTTT	CASSSDSNRPQHF
once	TRBJ2-1	TRBD2	TRBV12-3/TRBV12-4	TGTACCAGCAGTTTAGAAGAGCGGGAGGGCAACTACAATGAGCAGTTCTTC	CTSSLEEREGNYNEQFF
few	TRBJ1-1	.	TRBV7-8	TGTGCCAGCAGCTATCGGGACCGTTTTTCCACTGAAGCTTTCTTT	CASSYRDRFSTEAFF
.	TRBJ2-7	TRBD2	TRBV6-5	TGTGCCTGCAAGGGGGGTATTAGCGGGGATACCTACGAGCAGTACTTC	CACKGGISGDTYEQYF
many	TRBJ2-3	.	TRBV6-2/TRBV6-3	TGTGCCAGCAGACCTCCGGGAGCGGGCACAGATACGCAGTATTTT	CASRPPGAGTDTQYF
.	TRBJ2-7	.	TRBV4-1	TGCGCCAGCAGCCAAGATAGTAGAGGGGCGGCCGAGCAGTACTTC	CASSQDSRGAAEQYF
.	TRBJ1-2	TRBD1	TRBV14	TGTGCCAGCAGCCAAGATCGGGGGACAGCTAACTATGGCTACACCTTC	CASSQDRGTANYGYTF
.	TRBJ2-2	.	TRBV6-1	TGTGTCAGCAGTGAAGTTGTGAAATCCGGGGAGCTGTTTTTT	CVSSEVVKSGELFF
many	TRBJ1-1	.	TRBV6-1	TGTGCCAGCACCTCGGAATCGGAGGGCAGGATCTTGGCTTTCTTT	CASTSESEGRILAFF
.	TRBJ2-1	TRBD2	TRBV6-6	TGTGCCAGCATAAGCGGGAGACAACACTTCTACAATGAGCAGTTCTTC	CASISGRQHFYNEQFF
.	TRBJ1-1	.	TRBV30	TGTGCCTGTACCTCGACCGGACAGACTGAAGCTTTCTTT	CACTSTGQTEAFF
once	TRBJ1-5	.	TRBV24-1	TGTGCCACCAGTGACCCGGGGAGCTCCAATCAGCCCCAGCATTTT	CATSDPGSSNQPQHF
.	TRBJ1-4	TRBD1	TRBV28	TGTGCCAGCAGTTCCGTTCTACAGGGGGGAAAACTGTTTTTT	CASSSVLQGGKLFF
.	TRBJ2-1	.	TRBV14	TGTGCCAGCAGCCAAGTAGGAGGATGGGACCCTCAAAAGGGGGAGCAGTTCTTC	CASSQVGGWDPQKGEQFF
few	TRBJ2-4	TRBD1	TRBV28	TGTGCCAGCAGTCCCCCGGGACAGGGTGTCGAAAACATTCAGTACTTC	CASSPPGQGVENIQYF
.	TRBJ2-7	TRBD2	TRBV14	TGTGCCAGCAGCCAGATCACCCTACTAGCGGGAGTGCCCTACGAGCAGTACTTC	CASSQITLLAGVPYEQYF
many	TRBJ1-6	.	TRBV6-5	TGTGCCAGCAGTTACGGCTCCTATAATTCACCCCTCCACTTT	CASSYGSYNSPLHF
.	TRBJ2-5	TRBD1	TRBV5-1	TGCGCCAGCGCGGCAACAGGGGGGATTGGAGAGACCCAGTACTTC	CASAATGGIGETQYF
many	TRBJ1-5	.	TRBV11-2	TGTGCCAGCAGCTCCCAGGACCCTAATCAGCCCCAGCATTTT	CASSSQDPNQPQHF
few	TRBJ2-2	TRBD2	TRBV28	TGTGCCACCGGACTAGCGTACACCGGGGAGCTGTTTTTT	CATGLAYTGELFF
.	TRBJ2-3	.	TRBV20-1	TGCAGTGCCATAGCGTCAGCGGACACAGATACGCAGTATTTT	CSAIASADTDTQYF
many	TRBJ2-1	TRBD2	TRBV12-3/TRBV12-4	TGTGCCAGCAGCCCCTCCAGTGGGGTAGCGGGAGAGTTGCTCTTC	CASSPSSGVAGELLF
.	TRBJ2-1	.	TRBV12-3/TRBV12-4	TGTACCAGCAGTTTATTGTCCGGAGTAGAGGCGGGCGATGAGCAGTTCTTT	CTSSLLSGVEAGDEQFF
many	TRBJ2-5	.	TRBV7-8	TGTGCCAGCAGCTTAAGAGGTTGGGACACTCAAGAGACCCAGTACTTC	CASSLRGWDTQETQYF
.	TRBJ1-1	.	TRBV11-1	TGTGTCAGCAGCTTACCCGGACCTTCCATCCAGAACACTGAACCTTTCTTT	CVSSLPGPSIQNTEPFF
.	TRBJ1-6	TRBD1	TRBV28	TGTGCCAGCAGTACTGGGACAGGGGGTTACTCCTATAATTCACCCCTCCACTTT	CASSTGTGGYSYNSPLHF